These T cell receptor beta chains were read from a single sample in a study of shared clonotypes between healthy human individuals. Assay: immunoSEQ multiplex PCR; the TCRdb copy retains only in-frame clones and omits some. The top ten hold about 0.32% of the sample, which has about 380,000 clones, about 96% seen once. Sequenced input: memory CD8+ T cells sorted from blood. All receptors derive from a man under 40 in good health. CDR3s include the opening cysteine and the closing phenylalanine or tryptophan. A D gene is named only where the DNA matches it firmly. Clone sizes are given selectively: once, few, many, or a class where the clone is expanded.

cdr3_length,clone_size,d_call,v_call,j_call,cdr3_nt,cdr3_aa
14,.,TRBD2,TRBV2,TRBJ2-2,TGTGCCAGCCGTCCCGGGACTACCACCGGGGAGCTGTTTTTT,CASRPGTTTGELFF
15,.,.,TRBV6-5,TRBJ1-2,TGTGCCAGCAGTTACTCGCTCCTAACGGGGAACGGCTACACCTTC,CASSYSLLTGNGYTF
13,.,.,TRBV6-1,TRBJ2-7,TGTGCCAGCAGTGTCATACACTCCTACGAGCAGTACTTC,CASSVIHSYEQYF
16,.,.,TRBV18,TRBJ1-1,TGTGCCAGCTCATCAACAGCCTACGGATCGGACACTGAAGCTTTCTTT,CASSSTAYGSDTEAFF
17,once,.,TRBV4-2,TRBJ1-1,TGTGCCAGCAGCCAGGGAACCGGGACGGAACGAAACACTGAAGCTTTCTTT,CASSQGTGTERNTEAFF
17,.,TRBD2,TRBV11-1,TRBJ2-2,TGTGCCAGCAGCTTTCCGCTAGCGGGAAGAAACACCGGGGAGCTGTTTTTT,CASSFPLAGRNTGELFF
16,once,TRBD2,TRBV6-6,TRBJ2-1,TGTGCCAGCAGCCCCCCCGGGACTAGCGGTTACAATGAGCAGTTCTTC,CASSPPGTSGYNEQFF
14,.,.,TRBV10-1,TRBJ2-2,TGCGCCAGCAGTCCCACCGTTAGCACCGGGGAGCTGTTTTTT,CASSPTVSTGELFF
19,.,.,TRBV10-1,TRBJ1-6,TGCGCCAGCAGGGTCTTGGGGACACCTAGGAGCTCCTATAATTCACCCCTCCACTTT,CASRVLGTPRSSYNSPLHF
18,.,.,TRBV5-6,TRBJ2-2,TGTGCCAGCAGCCTGCTGGCTCGGGCCCGGGGGAGCACCGGGGAGCTGTTTTTT,CASSLLARARGSTGELFF
19,.,TRBD2,TRBV5-4,TRBJ2-2,TGTGCCAGCAGCTTGGGGGGACTAGCGGGAGATGCAAACACCGGGGAGCTGTTTTTT,CASSLGGLAGDANTGELFF
17,.,TRBD2,TRBV7-6,TRBJ2-3,TGTGCCAGCAGCTTACTCCCCTTCAGCGGGGTGGAAGATACGCAGTATTTT,CASSLLPFSGVEDTQYF
15,.,.,TRBV7-8,TRBJ2-7,TGTGCCAGCAGCACCCGGGACGGTTTCTCCTACGAGCAGTACTTC,CASSTRDGFSYEQYF
15,.,TRBD2,TRBV14,TRBJ2-7,TGTGCCAGCAGCCGGACTAGCGGGAGGGCCTACGAGCAGTACTTC,CASSRTSGRAYEQYF
14,.,.,TRBV11-3,TRBJ2-1,TGTGCCAGCAGCTTAGACGTCAGAAACAATGAGCAGTTCTTC,CASSLDVRNNEQFF
14,.,.,TRBV7-7,TRBJ2-5,TGTGCTAGCAGCACCGACCCCTGGGGGGAGACCCAGTACTTC,CASSTDPWGETQYF
16,.,.,TRBV6-5,TRBJ2-5,TGTGCCAGCAGTTCGGCCCATCACCCGAAGAGGGAGACCCAGTACTTC,CASSSAHHPKRETQYF
13,.,TRBD1,TRBV9,TRBJ1-2,TGTGCCAGCAGCGTAGGGACAGGCTATGGCTACACCTTC,CASSVGTGYGYTF
12,.,.,TRBV16,TRBJ2-7,TGTGCCAGCAGCCAATCGGCGAACGAGCAGTACTTC,CASSQSANEQYF
14,.,TRBD1,TRBV5-6,TRBJ1-4,TGTGCCAGCAGCACGGGACAGGGGAAAGGAAAACTGTTTTTT,CASSTGQGKGKLFF
10,.,.,TRBV30,TRBJ2-7,TGTGCCTGGAAAATACGAGAGCAGTACTTC,CAWKIREQYF
16,.,.,TRBV9,TRBJ2-2,TGTGCCAGCAGCGTAGGTACAGGGAAGAACACCGGGGAGCTGTTTTTT,CASSVGTGKNTGELFF
18,.,.,TRBV7-3,TRBJ1-1,TGTGCCAGCAGCTTAGTTGGTTACCGGGGCGGGAAGAACACTGAAGCTTTCTTT,CASSLVGYRGGKNTEAFF
14,.,.,TRBV2,TRBJ2-7,TGTGCCAGCAGGCAGGCCCTACCCTACTACGAGCAGTACTTC,CASRQALPYYEQYF
14,.,TRBD1,TRBV28,TRBJ2-7,TGTGCCAGCAGTTCGACAGGGGGGGACTACGAGCAGTACTTC,CASSSTGGDYEQYF
16,.,.,TRBV7-2,TRBJ2-7,TGTGCCAGCAGCTTAGCGGGTAGGGCACGGAACTACGAGCAGTACTTC,CASSLAGRARNYEQYF
12,.,TRBD1,TRBV27,TRBJ2-2,TGTGCCAGCAGGACAGGGACCGGGGAGCTGTTTTTT,CASRTGTGELFF
14,.,.,TRBV7-9,TRBJ1-1,TGTGCCAGCAGCTTAGGGAGGGGCCGAGATGAAGCTTTCTTT,CASSLGRGRDEAFF
14,once,TRBD2,TRBV6-1,TRBJ2-7,TGTGCCAGCAGTCAACAGGGACTAGCCTACGAGCAGTACTTC,CASSQQGLAYEQYF
13,.,.,TRBV5-1,TRBJ2-5,TGCGCCAGCAGCGACTATAGGGGAGAGACCCAGTACTTC,CASSDYRGETQYF
15,.,TRBD1,TRBV28,TRBJ2-3,TGTGCCAGCAGGATCGGACAGGGGAGTGAAGATACGCAGTATTTT,CASRIGQGSEDTQYF
14,.,TRBD1,TRBV6-1,TRBJ2-3,TGTGCCAGCAGTCCACGACAGGGGCCAGATACGCAGTATTTT,CASSPRQGPDTQYF
14,.,TRBD1,TRBV6-1,TRBJ1-4,TGTGCCAGCACCGGGACAGGGTTTAATGAAAAACTGTTTTTT,CASTGTGFNEKLFF
13,.,TRBD1,TRBV28,TRBJ1-2,TGTGCCAGCAGTTCCCTGGGACAGCAAGGCTACACCTTC,CASSSLGQQGYTF
15,.,TRBD2,TRBV15,TRBJ2-7,TGTGCCACCAGCAGCAATAGCGGGGGCTCCTACGAGCAGTACTTC,CATSSNSGGSYEQYF
19,.,TRBD2,TRBV10-3,TRBJ2-7,TGTGCCATCAGTGAGTCGGGGGGACTAGCGGGGCGAAGCTCCTACGAGCAGTACTTC,CAISESGGLAGRSSYEQYF
15,.,TRBD1,TRBV5-4,TRBJ2-2,TGTGCCAGCAGCGCCAGGGGGCGCGAGGTCGGGGAGCTGTTTTTT,CASSARGREVGELFF
15,.,TRBD1,TRBV10-3,TRBJ2-3,TGTGCCATCAGTGAGTGGACAGGGGGCACAGATACGCAGTATTTT,CAISEWTGGTDTQYF
14,.,.,TRBV11-2,TRBJ2-4,TGTGCCAGCAGCCCGCGGGACTCTTCACACATTCAGTACTTC,CASSPRDSSHIQYF
18,.,TRBD2,TRBV27,TRBJ2-2,TGTGCCAGCAGTCACCTTTTGACTAGCGTGTCGAACACCGGGGAGCTGTTTTTT,CASSHLLTSVSNTGELFF
14,.,.,TRBV7-9,TRBJ1-2,TGTGCCAGCAGCTCCGGATGGCAGGTCTATGGCTACACCTTC,CASSSGWQVYGYTF
14,.,TRBD1,TRBV19,TRBJ2-7,TGTGCCAGTAGTAGACGGGACAGCTCCTACGAGCAGTACTTC,CASSRRDSSYEQYF
15,.,.,TRBV21-1,TRBJ2-7,TGTGCCAGCAGCAAAGAGGGGGGAGTCGGGTACGAGCAGTACTTC,CASSKEGGVGYEQYF
16,.,TRBD2,TRBV2,TRBJ2-4,TGTGCCAGCCGACTAGCGGGAGGGCCACTCAAAAACATTCAGTACTTC,CASRLAGGPLKNIQYF
14,once,TRBD1,TRBV11-2,TRBJ1-2,TGTGCCAGCAGCTTAGTACAGGGGGCGGGGGGCTACACCTTC,CASSLVQGAGGYTF
15,.,.,TRBV7-2,TRBJ2-1,TGTGCCAGCAGCACTACGGGACCCATGAACAATGAGCAGTTCTTC,CASSTTGPMNNEQFF
15,.,.,TRBV6-5,TRBJ2-7,TGTGCCAGCAGTTACTCTCACCAGGGAAGGTACGAGCAGTACTTC,CASSYSHQGRYEQYF
14,.,.,TRBV5-4,TRBJ1-1,TGTGCCAGCAGCCCCAAGGGGGGGAACACTGAAGCTTTCTTT,CASSPKGGNTEAFF
15,.,.,TRBV6-1,TRBJ1-5,TGTGCCAGCAGTGACGTGTGGAGGCCCAATCAGCCCCAGCATTTT,CASSDVWRPNQPQHF
18,once,TRBD2,TRBV13,TRBJ2-3,TGTGCCAGCAGCTTAGCGCGTAGGACTAGCGGGAGGACAGATACGCAGTATTTT,CASSLARRTSGRTDTQYF
13,.,TRBD1,TRBV30,TRBJ2-1,TGTGCCTGGAGGAGGGGGCCGGTCAATGAGCAGTTCTTC,CAWRRGPVNEQFF